This T cell receptor (beta chain) was observed in a study of metastatic and nonmetastatic thyroid tumors. Overall study: Across peripheral blood and tumor or nodule tissue samples taken from malignant and benign thyroid patients, the repertoires were compared with one another. Study findings and constraints: A significant increase in TCR beta diversity was reportedly seen in malignant thyroid tumors relative to benign nodules, in blood and tumor.

TCRdb reanalyzed the PCR reads via MiXCR. The sample contains roughly 83,000 clones, more than 12% of which appear only once. At least ten counts were recorded for this clone. Its matching antigen is unknown. None of the patients had undergone any treatment ahead of thyroid surgery. The sample comprised blood. The receptor comes from a female donor with papillary thyroid cancer or a benign thyroid nodule (not recorded which). Some clones in this sample may be carry-over from other donors' samples.

CDR3 sequence: CASGRGGTQYF. For the CDR3, the DNA is TGTGCCAGCGGTCGAGGAGGGACCCAGTACTTC. The chain links TRBV2 to TRBJ2-5; weak D call: TRBD2 (5 bases). V was clipped by 8 bases and J by 7 bases, with 11 bases between them. CDR3 length equals 11 residues. Germline assignment: CDR1 SNHLY and CDR2 FYNNEI.